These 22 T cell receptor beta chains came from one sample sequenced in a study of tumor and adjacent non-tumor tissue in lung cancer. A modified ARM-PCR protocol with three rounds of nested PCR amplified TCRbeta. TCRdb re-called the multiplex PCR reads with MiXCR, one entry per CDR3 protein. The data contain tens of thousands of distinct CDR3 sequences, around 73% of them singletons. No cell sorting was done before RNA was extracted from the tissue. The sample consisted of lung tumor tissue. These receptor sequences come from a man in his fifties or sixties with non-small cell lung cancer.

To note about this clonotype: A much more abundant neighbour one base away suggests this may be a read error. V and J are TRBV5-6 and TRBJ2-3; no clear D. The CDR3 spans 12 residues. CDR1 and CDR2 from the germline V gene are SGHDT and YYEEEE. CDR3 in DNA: TGTGTCAGCAGCTTGCCTTCAGATACGCAGTATTTT. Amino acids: CVSSLPSDTQYF.

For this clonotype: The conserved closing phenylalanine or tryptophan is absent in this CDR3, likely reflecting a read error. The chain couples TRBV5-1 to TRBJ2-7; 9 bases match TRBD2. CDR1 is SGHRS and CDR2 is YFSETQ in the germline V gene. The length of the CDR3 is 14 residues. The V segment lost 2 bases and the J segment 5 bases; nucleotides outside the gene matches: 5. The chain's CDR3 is CASSFSGSRNEQYL. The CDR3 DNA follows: TGCGCCAGCAGCTTTAGCGGGAGTCGTAACGAGCAGTACTTA.

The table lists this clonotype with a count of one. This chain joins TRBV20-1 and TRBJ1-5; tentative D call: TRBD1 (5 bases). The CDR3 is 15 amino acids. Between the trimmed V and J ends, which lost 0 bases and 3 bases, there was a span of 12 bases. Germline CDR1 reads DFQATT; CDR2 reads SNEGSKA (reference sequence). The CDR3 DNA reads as TGCAGTGCTAGAGATACGCGCAGGGACAATCAGCCCCAGCATTTT. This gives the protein CSARDTRRDNQPQHF.

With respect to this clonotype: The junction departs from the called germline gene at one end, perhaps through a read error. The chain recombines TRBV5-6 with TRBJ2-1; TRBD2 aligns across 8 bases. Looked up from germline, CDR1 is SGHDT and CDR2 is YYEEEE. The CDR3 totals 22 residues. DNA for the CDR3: TGTGCTAGCAGCCCGCCCTGGGGATTGAGGCTAGCGGGCTCGCTCCAATACAATGAGCAGTTCTTC. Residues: CASSPPWGLRLAGSLQYNEQFF.

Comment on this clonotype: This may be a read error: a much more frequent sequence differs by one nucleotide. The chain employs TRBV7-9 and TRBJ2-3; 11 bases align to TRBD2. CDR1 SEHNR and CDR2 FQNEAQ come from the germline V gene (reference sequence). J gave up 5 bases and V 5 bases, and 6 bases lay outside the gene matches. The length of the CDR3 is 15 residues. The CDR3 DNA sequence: TGTGCCAGCAGCCGGGGGCTAGCGGGAGGAGATACGCAGTATTTT. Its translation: CASSRGLAGGDTQYF.

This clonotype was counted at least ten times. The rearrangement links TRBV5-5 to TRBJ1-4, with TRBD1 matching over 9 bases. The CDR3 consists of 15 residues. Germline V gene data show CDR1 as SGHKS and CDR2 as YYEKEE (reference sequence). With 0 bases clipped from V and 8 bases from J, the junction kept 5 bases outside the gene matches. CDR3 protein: CASSLAGTGKEKLFF. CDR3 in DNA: TGTGCCAGCAGCTTGGCTGGGACAGGGAAGGAAAAACTGTTTTTT.

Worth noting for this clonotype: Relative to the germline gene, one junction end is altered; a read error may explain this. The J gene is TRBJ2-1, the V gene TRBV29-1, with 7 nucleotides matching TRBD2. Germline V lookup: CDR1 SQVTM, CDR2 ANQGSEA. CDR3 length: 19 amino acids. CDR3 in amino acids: CSGWGGRGSPPSTSNEEFF. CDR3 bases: TGCAGCGGCTGGGGAGGGCGCGGGAGCCCGCCATCGACGAGCAATGAGGAGTTCTTC.

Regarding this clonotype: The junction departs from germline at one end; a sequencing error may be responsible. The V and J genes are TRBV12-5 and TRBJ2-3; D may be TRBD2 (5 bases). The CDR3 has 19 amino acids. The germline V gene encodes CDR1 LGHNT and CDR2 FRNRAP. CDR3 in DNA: TGTGCTAGTGGTTTGGAACAATCCGGGTTCTACTCTAGCACGGATACGAAGTATTTT. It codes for CASGLEQSGFYSSTDTKYF.

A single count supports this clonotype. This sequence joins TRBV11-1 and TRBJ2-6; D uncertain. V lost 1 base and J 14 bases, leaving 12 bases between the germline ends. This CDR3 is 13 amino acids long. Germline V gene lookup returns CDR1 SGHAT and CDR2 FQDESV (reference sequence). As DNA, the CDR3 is TGTGCCAGCAGCTTAGAGACTCGAACCATCCTGACTTTC. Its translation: CASSLETRTILTF.

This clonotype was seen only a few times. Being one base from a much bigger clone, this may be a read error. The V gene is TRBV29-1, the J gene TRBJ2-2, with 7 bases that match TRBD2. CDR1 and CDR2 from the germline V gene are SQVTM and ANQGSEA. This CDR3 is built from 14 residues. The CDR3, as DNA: TGCAGCGTGGGGGTCCTAGCGGACACCGGGGAGCCGTTTTTT. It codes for CSVGVLADTGEPFF.

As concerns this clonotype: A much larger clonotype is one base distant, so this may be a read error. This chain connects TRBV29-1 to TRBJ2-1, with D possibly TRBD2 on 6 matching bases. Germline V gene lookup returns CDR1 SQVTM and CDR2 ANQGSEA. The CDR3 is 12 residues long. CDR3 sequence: CSVETSYNKQFF. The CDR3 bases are TGCAGCGTGGAAACTAGCTACAATAAGCAGTTCTTC.

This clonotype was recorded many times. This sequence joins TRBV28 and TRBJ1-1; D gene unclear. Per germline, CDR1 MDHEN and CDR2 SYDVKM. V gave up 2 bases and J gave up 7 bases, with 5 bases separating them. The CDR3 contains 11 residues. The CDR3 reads CASSLTSEAFF. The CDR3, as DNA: TGTGCCAGCAGTTTAACTAGTGAAGCTTTCTTT.

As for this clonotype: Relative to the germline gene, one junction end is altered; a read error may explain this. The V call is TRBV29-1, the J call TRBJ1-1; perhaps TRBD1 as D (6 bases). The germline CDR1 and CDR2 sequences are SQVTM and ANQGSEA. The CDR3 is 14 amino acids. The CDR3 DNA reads TGTAGCGTAAAGGGCAGGGGAGCGGCCACTGAAGCTTTCTTT. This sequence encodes CSVKGRGAATEAFF.

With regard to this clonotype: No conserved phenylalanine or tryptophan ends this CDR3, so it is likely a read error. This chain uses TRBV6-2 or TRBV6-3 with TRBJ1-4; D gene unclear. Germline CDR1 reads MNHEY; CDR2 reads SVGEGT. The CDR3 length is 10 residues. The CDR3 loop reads CGSRNEKLFS. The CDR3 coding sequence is TGTGGCAGCCGCAACGAAAAACTGTTTTCT.

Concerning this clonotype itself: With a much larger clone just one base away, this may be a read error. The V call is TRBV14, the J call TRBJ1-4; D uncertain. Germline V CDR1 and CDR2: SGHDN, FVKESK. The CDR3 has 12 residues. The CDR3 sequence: CASTQGRSAATF. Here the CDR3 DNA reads TGTGCCAGCACCCAAGGACGGTCGGCAGCGACTTTT. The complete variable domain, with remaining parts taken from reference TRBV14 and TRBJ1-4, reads EAGVTQFPSHSVIEKGQTVTLRCDPISGHDNLYWYRRVMGKEIKFLLHFVKESKQDESGMPNNRFLAERTGGTYSTLKVQPAELEDSGVYFCASTQGRSAATFGSGTQLSVL.

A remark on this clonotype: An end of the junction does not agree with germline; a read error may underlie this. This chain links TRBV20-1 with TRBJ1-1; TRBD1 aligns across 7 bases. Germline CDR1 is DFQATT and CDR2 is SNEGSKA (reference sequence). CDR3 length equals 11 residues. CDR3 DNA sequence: TGTAGTGCGTCGACAGGGACGGAGGCTTTCTTT. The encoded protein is CSASTGTEAFF.

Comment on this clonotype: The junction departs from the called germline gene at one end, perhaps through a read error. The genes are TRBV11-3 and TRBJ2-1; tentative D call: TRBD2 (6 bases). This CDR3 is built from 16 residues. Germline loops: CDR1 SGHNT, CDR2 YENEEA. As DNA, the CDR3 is TGTGCCAGTAGCTCCGTGACTAGTGGTATCTACAATGAGCAGTTCTTC. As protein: CASSSVTSGIYNEQFF.

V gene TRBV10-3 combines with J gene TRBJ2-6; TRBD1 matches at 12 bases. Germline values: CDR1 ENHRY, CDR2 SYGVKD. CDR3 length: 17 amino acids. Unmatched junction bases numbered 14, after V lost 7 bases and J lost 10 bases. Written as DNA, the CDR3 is TGTGCCATCACCGGAGAGGGACAGGGGGCTGAGGCTAACGTCCTGACTTTC. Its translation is CAITGEGQGAEANVLTF.

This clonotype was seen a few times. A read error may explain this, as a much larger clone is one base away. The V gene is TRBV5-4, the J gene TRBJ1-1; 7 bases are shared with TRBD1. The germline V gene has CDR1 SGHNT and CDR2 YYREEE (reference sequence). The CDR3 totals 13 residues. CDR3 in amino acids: CASGGQRNNEAFF. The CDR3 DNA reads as TGTGCCAGCGGGGGACAGAGGAACAATGAAGCTTTCTTT.

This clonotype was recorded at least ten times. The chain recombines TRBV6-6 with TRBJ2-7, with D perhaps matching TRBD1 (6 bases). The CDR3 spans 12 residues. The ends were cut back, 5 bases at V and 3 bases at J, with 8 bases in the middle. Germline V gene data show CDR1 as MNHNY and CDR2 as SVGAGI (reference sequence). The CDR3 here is CASSGQRYEQYF. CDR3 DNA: TGTGCCAGCAGTGGACAGCGCTACGAGCAGTACTTC.

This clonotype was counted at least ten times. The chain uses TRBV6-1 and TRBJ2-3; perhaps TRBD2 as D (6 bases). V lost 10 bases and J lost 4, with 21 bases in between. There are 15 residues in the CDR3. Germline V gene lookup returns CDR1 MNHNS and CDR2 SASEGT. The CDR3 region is CATSGAGTHADTQYF. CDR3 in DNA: TGTGCCACCTCAGGTGCGGGAACCCACGCAGATACGCAGTATTTT.

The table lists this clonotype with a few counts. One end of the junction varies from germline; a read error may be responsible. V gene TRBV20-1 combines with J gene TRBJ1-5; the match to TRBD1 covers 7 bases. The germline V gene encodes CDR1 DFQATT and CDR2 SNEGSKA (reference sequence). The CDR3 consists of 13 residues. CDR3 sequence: CSPRGQGNQPQHF. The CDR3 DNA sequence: TGCAGTCCTAGGGGGCAGGGCAATCAGCCCCAGCATTTT.